This T cell receptor beta chain was found in a study of cytotoxic CD8 clonotypes in ibrutinib-treated CLL. Overall study context: Average yields of roughly 260,000 productive templates and 94,082 productive rearrangements characterized the samples.

J gave up 6 bases and V 6 bases, and 1 base lay outside the gene matches. The germline gives CDR1 MNHNY, CDR2 SVGAGI (reference sequence). This CDR3 contains 13 residues. Investigators sought sequencing depths of between 1 in 200,000 and 1 in 1 million T cells. Some clones are missing from TCRdb's copy, which holds only in-frame ones; the method was immunoSEQ multiplex PCR. The profile shows under 150,000 clones, 85% to 95% of them singletons. The source was PBMCs, collected after 12 months of ibrutinib treatment. The clonotype originates from a human donor with chronic lymphocytic leukemia. V usage is TRBV6-6 and J usage is TRBJ2-1; 11 positions match TRBD2. CDR3 bases: TGTGCCAGCAGACTAGCGGGAGCCAATGAGCAGTTCTTC. Amino acid sequence: CASRLAGANEQFF.